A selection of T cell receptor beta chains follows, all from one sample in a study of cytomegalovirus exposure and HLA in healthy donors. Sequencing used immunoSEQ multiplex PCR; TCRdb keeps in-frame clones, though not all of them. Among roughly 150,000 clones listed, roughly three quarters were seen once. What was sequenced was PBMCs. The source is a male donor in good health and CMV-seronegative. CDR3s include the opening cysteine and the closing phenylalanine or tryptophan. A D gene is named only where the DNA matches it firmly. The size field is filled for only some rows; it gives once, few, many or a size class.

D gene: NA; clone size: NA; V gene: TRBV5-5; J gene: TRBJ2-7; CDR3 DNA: TGTGCCAGCAGGTTAGCGGCATTCTCCTACGAGCAGTACTTC; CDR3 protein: CASRLAAFSYEQYF
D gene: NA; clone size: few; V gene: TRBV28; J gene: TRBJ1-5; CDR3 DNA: TGTGCCAGCAGGGCTAGCAATCAGCCCCAGCATTTT; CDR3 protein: CASRASNQPQHF
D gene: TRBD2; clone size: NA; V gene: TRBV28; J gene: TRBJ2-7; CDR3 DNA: TGTGCCAGCAGTCCCCGGGGACTAGCGGGATACGAGCAGTACTTC; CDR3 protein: CASSPRGLAGYEQYF
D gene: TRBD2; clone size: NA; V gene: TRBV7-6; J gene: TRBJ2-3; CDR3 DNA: TGTGCCAGCAGCCCCTGGGAACTAGCGGGAGGAACGCAGTATTTT; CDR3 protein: CASSPWELAGGTQYF
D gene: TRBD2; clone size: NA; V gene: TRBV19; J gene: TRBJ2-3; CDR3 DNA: TGTGCCAGTAGACTAGCGGGGTGCACAGATACGCAGTATTTT; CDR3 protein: CASRLAGCTDTQYF
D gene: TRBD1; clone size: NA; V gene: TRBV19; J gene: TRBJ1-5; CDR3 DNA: TGTGCCAGTAGTGACAGGGATCAGCCCCAGCATTTT; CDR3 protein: CASSDRDQPQHF
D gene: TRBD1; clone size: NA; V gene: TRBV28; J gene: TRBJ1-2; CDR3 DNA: TGTGCCAGCAGTTTATCCCGGGACAGTAGGAGGACCTTC; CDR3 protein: CASSLSRDSRRTF
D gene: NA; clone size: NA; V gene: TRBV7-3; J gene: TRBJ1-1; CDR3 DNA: TGTGCCAGCAGCTTAGGGGCGGTGAACACTGAAGCTTTCTTT; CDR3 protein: CASSLGAVNTEAFF
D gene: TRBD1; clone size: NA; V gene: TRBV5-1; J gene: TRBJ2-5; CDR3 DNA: TGCGCCAGCAGCGTGGGACAGCCGCTACCCTACGGCCAAGAGACCCAGTACTTC; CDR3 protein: CASSVGQPLPYGQETQYF
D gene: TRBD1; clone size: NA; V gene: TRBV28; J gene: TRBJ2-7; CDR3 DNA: TGTGCCAGCAGTTTCCCCAGGGGGCGAGCCTTCTACGAGCAGTACTTC; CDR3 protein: CASSFPRGRAFYEQYF
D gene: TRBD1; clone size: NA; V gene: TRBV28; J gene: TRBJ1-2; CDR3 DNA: TGTGCCAGCCGACCCTCAGAGACAGGGGGCAACTATGGCTACACCTTC; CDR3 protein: CASRPSETGGNYGYTF
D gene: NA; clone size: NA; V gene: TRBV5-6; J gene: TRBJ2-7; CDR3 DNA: TGTGCCAGCAGTCCGGGGTCTAGCTCGGGGCAGTACTTC; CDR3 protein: CASSPGSSSGQYF
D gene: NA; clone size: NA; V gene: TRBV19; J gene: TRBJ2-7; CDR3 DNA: TGTGCCAGTAGTCAGTCAGCGGAGCAGTACTTC; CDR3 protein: CASSQSAEQYF
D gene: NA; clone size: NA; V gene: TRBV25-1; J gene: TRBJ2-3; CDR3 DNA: TGTGCCAGCAGTGCGCCACTAGATATCACAGATACGCAGTATTTT; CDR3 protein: CASSAPLDITDTQYF
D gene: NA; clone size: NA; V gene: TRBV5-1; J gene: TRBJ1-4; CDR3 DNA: TGCGCCAGCAGCTTGATGGTGGCGGGCCGGGATGAAAAACTGTTTTTT; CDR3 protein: CASSLMVAGRDEKLFF
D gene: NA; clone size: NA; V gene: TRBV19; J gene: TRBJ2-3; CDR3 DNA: TGTGCCAGTACCCCCGGAGATACGCAGTATTTT; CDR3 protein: CASTPGDTQYF
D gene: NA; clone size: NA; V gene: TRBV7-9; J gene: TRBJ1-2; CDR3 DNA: TGTGCCAGCAGCTTAGCCACAGCTAACTATGGCTACACCTTC; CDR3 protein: CASSLATANYGYTF
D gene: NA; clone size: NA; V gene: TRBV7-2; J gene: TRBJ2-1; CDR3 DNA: TGTGCCAGCAGCCCGGCGGCCGGGACACCCGAGCAGTTCTTC; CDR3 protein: CASSPAAGTPEQFF
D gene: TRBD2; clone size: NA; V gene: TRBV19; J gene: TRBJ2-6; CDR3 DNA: TGTGCCAGTAGTATAGGACTAGCGGCTTCCGGGGCCAACGTCCTGACTTTC; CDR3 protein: CASSIGLAASGANVLTF
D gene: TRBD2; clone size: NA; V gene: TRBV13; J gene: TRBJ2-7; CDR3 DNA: TGTGCCAGCAGCCCCCGCCCCGGGACTAGAGAGTACTTC; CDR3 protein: CASSPRPGTREYF